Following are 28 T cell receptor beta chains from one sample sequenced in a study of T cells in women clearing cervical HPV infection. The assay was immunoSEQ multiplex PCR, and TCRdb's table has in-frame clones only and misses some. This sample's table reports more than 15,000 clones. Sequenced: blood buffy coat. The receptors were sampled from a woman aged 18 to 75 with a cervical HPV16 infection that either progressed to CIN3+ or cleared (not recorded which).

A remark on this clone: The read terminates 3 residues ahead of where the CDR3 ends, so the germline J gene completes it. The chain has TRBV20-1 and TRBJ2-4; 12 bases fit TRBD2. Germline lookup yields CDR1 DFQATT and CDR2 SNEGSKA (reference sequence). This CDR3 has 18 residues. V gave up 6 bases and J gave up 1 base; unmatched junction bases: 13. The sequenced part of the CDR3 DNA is TGCAGTGCCGCTGAGACTAGCGGGAGTACGGTGGCCAAAAACATT. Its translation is CSAAETSGSTVAKNI. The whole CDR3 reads CSAAETSGSTVAKNIQYF.

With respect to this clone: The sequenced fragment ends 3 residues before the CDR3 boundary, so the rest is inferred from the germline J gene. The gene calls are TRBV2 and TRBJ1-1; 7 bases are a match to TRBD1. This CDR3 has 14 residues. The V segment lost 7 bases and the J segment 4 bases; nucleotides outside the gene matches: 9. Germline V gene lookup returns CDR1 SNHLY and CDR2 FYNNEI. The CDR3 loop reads CASKQGIGSTEAFF. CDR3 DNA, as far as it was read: TGTGCCAGCAAACAGGGGATCGGTTCCACTGAA.

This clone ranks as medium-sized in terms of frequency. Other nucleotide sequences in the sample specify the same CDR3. The CDR3 here is CASSLSVERAEAFF. The CDR3 bases that were read are TGTGCCAGCAGCTTATCTGTCGAACGGGCTGAA. The rearrangement uses TRBV7-2 and TRBJ1-1; D is uncertain. The CDR3 extends 3 residues past the end of the read, so its final part is completed from the germline J gene. With 2 bases removed from V and 6 bases from J, the gap between germline ends came to 13 bases. The CDR3 contains 14 residues. Germline assignment: CDR1 SGHTA and CDR2 FQGNSA.

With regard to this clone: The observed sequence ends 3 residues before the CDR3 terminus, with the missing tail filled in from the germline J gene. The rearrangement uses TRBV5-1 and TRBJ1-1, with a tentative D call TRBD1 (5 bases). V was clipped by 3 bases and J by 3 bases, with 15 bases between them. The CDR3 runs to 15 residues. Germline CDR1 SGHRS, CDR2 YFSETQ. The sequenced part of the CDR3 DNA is TGCGCCAGCAGCTACCAGCCAGGGCGTGACACTGAA. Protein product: CASSYQPGRDTE. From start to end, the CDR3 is CASSYQPGRDTEAFF.

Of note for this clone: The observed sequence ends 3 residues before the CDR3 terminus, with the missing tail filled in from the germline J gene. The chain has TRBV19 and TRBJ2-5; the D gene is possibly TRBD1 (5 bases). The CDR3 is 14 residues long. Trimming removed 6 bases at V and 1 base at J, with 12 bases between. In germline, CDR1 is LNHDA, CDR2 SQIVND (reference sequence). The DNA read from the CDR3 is TGTGCCAGTAGGGGGCGGCAGTCCCAAGAGACC. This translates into CASRGRQSQET. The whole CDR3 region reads CASRGRQSQETQYF.

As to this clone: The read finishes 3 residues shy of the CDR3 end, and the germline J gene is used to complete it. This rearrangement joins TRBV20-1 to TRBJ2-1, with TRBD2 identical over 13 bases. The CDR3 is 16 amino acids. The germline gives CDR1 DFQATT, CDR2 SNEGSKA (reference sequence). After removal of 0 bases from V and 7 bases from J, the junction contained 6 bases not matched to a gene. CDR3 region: CSARDPGLAGRNEQFF. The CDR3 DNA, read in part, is TGCAGTGCTAGAGACCCGGGACTAGCGGGACGGAATGAG.

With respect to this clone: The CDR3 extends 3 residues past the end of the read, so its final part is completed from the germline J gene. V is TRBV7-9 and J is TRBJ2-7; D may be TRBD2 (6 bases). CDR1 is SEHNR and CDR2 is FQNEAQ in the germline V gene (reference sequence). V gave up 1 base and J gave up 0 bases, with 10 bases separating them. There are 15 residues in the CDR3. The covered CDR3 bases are TGTGCCAGCAGCTTAGGCGGGGCGACCTCCTACGAG. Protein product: CASSLGGATSYE. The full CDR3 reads CASSLGGATSYEQYF.

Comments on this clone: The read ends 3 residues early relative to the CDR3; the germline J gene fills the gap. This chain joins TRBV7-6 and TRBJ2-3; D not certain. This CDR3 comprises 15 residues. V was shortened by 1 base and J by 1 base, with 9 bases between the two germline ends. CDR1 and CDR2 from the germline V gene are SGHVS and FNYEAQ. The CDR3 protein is CASSLVQERTDTQYF. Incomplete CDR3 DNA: TGTGCCAGCAGCTTAGTCCAGGAACGCACAGATACG.

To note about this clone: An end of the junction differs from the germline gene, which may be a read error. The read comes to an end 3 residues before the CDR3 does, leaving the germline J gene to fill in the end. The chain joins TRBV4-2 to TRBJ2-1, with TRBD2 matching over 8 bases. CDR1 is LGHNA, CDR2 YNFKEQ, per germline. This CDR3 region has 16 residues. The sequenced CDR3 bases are TGCGCCAGCAGCCCGGACCCCCGGACTAGCTTCAATGAG. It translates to CASSPDPRTSFNE. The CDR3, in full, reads CASSPDPRTSFNEQFF.

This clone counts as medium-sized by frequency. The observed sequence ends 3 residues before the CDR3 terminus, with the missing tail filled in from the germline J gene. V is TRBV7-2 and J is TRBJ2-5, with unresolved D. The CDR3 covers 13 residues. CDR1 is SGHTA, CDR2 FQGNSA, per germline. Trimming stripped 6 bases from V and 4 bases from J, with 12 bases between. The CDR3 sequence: CASSDLLSETQYF. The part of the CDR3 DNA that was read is TGTGCCAGCAGTGACTTGTTATCAGAGACC. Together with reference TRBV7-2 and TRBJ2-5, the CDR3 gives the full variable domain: GAGVSQSPSNKVTEKGKDVELRCDPISGHTALYWYRQSLGQGLEFLIYFQGNSAPDKSGLPSDRFSAERTGGSVSTLTIQRTQQEDSAVYLCASSDLLSETQYFGPGTRLLVL.

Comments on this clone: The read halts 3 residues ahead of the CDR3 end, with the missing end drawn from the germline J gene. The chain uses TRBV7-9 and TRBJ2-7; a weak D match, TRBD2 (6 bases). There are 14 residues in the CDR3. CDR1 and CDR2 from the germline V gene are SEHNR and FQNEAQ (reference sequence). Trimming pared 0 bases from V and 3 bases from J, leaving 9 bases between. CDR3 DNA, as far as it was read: TGTGCCAGCAGCTTAGCGGCGGGGTACTACGAG. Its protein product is CASSLAAGYYE. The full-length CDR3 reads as CASSLAAGYYEQYF.

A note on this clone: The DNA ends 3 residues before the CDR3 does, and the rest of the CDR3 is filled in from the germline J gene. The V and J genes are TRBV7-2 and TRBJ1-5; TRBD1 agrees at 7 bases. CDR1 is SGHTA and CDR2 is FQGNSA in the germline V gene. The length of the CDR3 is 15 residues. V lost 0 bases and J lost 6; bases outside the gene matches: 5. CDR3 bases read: TGTGCCAGCAGCTTAGCCTTAACAGGGGCTCAGCCC. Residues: CASSLALTGAQP. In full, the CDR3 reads CASSLALTGAQPQHF.

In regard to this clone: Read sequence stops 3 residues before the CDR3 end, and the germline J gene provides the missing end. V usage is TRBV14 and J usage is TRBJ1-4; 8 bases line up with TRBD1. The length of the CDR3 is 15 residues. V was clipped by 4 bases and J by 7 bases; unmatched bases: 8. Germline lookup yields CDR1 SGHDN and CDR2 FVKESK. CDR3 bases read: TGTGCCAGCAGCCGAATGACAGGGGCGGTTGAAAAA. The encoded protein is CASSRMTGAVEK. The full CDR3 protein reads CASSRMTGAVEKLFF.

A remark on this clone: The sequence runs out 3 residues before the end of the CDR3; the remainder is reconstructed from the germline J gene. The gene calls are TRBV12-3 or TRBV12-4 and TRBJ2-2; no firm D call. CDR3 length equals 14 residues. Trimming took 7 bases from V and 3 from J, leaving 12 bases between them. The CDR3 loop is CASNNDRDTGELFF. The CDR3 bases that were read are TGTGCCAGCAACAATGACCGGGACACCGGGGAG.

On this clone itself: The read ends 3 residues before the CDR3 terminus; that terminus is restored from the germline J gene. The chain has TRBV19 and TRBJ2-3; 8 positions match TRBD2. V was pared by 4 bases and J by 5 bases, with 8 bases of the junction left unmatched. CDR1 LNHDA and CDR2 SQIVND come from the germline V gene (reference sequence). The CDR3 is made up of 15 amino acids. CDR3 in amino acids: CASSNTAAGGDTQYF. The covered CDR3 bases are TGTGCCAGTAGTAATACAGCCGCGGGAGGAGATACG.

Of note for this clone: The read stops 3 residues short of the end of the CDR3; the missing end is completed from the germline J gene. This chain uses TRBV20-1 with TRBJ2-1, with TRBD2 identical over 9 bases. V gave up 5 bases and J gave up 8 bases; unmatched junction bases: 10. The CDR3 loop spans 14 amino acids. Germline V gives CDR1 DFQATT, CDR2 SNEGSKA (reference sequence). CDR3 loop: CSAAPASGVYEQFF. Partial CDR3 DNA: TGCAGTGCTGCCCCGGCTAGCGGGGTCTATGAG.

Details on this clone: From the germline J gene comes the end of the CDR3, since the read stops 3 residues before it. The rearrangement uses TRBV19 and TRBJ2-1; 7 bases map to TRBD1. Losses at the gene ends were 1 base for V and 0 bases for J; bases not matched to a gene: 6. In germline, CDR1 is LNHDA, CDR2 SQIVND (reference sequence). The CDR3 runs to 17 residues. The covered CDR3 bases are TGTGCCAGTAGTATAGTGCACAGGGGAAGCTCCTACAATGAG. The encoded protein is CASSIVHRGSSYNE. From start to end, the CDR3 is CASSIVHRGSSYNEQFF.

The covered CDR3 bases are TGCAGTGCTAGAGCAACAGACCCAGCCAGGGACTCTCTTTGGGGAAACACC. This translates into CSARATDPARDSLWGNT. The CDR3 in its entirety is CSARATDPARDSLWGNTIYF. V usage is TRBV20-1 and J usage is TRBJ1-3, with TRBD1 as a possible D gene (5 bases). Sequencing ends 3 residues short of the CDR3 end; the germline J gene provides the rest. The germline gives CDR1 DFQATT, CDR2 SNEGSKA (reference sequence). V was cut by 1 base and J by 4 bases, with 29 bases left in between. This CDR3 comprises 20 residues.

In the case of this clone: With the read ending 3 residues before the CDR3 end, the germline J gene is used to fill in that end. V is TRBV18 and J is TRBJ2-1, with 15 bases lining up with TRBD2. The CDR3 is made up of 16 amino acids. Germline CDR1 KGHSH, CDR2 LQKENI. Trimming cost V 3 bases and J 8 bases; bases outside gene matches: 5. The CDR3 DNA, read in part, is TGTGCCAGCTCACCGAGGACTAGCGGGGGGGCCGATGAG. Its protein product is CASSPRTSGGADE. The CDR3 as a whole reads CASSPRTSGGADEQFF.

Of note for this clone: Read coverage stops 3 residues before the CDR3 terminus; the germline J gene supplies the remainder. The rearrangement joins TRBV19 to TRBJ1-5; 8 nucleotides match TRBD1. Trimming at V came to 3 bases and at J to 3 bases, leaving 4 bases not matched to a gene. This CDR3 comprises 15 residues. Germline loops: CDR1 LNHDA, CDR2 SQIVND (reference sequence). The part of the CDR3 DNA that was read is TGTGCCAGTAGTATCAGCAGGGGGCACAATCAGCCC. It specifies CASSISRGHNQP. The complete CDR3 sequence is CASSISRGHNQPQHF. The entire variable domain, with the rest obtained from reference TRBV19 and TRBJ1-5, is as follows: DGGITQSPKYLFRKEGQNVTLSCEQNLNHDAMYWYRQDPGQGLRLIYYSQIVNDFQKGDIAEGYSVSREKKESFPLTVTSAQKNPTAFYLCASSISRGHNQPQHFGDGTRLSIL.

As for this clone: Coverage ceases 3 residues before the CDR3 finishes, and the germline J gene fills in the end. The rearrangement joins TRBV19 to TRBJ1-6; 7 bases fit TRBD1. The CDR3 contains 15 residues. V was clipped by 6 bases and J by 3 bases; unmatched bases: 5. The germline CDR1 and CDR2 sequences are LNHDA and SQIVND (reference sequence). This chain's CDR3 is CASSANRGYNSPLHF. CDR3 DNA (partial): TGTGCCAGTAGCGCTAACAGGGGCTATAATTCACCC.

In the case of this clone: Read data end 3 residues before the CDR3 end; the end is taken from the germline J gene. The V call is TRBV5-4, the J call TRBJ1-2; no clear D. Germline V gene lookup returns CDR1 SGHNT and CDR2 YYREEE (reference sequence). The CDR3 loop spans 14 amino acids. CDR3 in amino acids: CASSLIGRRGGYTF. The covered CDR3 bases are TGTGCCAGCAGCTTAATAGGTCGCAGAGGGGGC.

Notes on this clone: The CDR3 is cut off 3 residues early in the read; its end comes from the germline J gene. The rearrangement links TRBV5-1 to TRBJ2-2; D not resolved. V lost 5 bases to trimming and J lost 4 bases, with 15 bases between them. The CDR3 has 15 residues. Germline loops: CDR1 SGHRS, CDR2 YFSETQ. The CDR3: CASSPDLVGTGELFF. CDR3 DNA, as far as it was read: TGCGCCAGCAGTCCCGACCTAGTTGGCACCGGGGAG. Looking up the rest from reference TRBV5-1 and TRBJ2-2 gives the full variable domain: KAGVTQTPRYLIKTRGQQVTLSCSPISGHRSVSWYQQTPGQGLQFLFEYFSETQRNKGNFPGRFSGRQFSNSRSEMNVSTLELGDSALYLCASSPDLVGTGELFFGEGSRLTVL.

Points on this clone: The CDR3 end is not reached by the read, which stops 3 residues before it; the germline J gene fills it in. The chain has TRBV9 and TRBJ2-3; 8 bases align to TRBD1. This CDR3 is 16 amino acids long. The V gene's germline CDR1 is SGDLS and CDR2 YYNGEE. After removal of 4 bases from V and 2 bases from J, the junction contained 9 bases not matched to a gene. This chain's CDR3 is CASSPRADRVTDTQYF. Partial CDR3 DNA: TGTGCCAGCAGCCCTAGGGCGGACAGGGTCACAGATACG. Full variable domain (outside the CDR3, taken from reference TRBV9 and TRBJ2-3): DSGVTQTPKHLITATGQRVTLRCSPRSGDLSVYWYQQSLDQGLQFLIQYYNGEERAKGNILERFSAQQFPDLHSELNLSSLELGDSALYFCASSPRADRVTDTQYFGPGTRLTVL.

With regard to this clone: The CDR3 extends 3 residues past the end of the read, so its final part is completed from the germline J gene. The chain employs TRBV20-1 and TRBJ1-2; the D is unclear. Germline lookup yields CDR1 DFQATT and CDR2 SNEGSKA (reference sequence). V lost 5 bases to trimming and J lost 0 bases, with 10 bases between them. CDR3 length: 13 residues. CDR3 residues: CSAQINSNYGYTF. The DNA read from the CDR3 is TGCAGTGCTCAGATAAATTCTAACTATGGC.

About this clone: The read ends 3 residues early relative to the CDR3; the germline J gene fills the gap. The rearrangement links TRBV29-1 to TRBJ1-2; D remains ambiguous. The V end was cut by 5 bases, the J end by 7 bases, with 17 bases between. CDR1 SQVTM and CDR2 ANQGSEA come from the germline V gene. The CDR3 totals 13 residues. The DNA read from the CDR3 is TGCAGCGTTTCTGCACAAGGGCGAAGTGGC. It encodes CSVSAQGRSG. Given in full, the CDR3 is CSVSAQGRSGYTF.

The CDR3 reads CSAWSSGTYNEQFF. The sequenced CDR3 bases are TGCAGTGCTTGGTCTAGCGGTACCTACAATGAG. The rearrangement uses TRBV20-1 and TRBJ2-1; the match to TRBD2 covers 7 bases. The DNA ends 3 residues before the CDR3 does, and the rest of the CDR3 is filled in from the germline J gene. The CDR3 length is 14 residues. Germline loops: CDR1 DFQATT, CDR2 SNEGSKA (reference sequence). The trim removed 5 bases at V and 2 bases at J, leaving 6 bases unmatched.

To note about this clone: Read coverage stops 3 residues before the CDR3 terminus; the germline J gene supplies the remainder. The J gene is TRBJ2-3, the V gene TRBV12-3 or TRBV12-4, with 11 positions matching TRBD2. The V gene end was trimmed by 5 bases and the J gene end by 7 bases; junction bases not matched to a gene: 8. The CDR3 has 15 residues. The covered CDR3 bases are TGTGCCAGCAGTCCGGGACTAGCGGAGGGGAATACG. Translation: CASSPGLAEGNT. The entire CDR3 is CASSPGLAEGNTQYF.